In its sample, the clone carrying this T cell receptor (beta chain) was seen once. Its target is not known. This sample is drawn from a study of graft-versus-host responses after intestinal transplantation. Turning to the study itself: Recipients were given multivisceral, liver-intestinal, or isolated intestinal transplants. Study-wide findings and caveats: GvH clone levels peaked in circulation, and this peak was associated with early post-transplant HvG declines.

Produced via immunoSEQ multiplex PCR; TCRdb's table is partial and in-frame only. The table shows about 130,000 clones, with around 90% occurring only once. Germline V lookup: CDR1 SGHRS, CDR2 YFSETQ. The CDR3 is made up of 16 amino acids. V lost 0 bases and J lost 6, with 16 bases in between. The chain uses TRBV5-1 and TRBJ2-4, with a tentative D call TRBD1 (6 bases). The sample was unstimulated CD4+ T cells sorted from spleen or lymph node cells, taken before intestinal transplant. The sequence came from a human donor who received an intestinal transplant. The CDR3 region is CASSLATGQFGNIQYF. The CDR3 bases are TGCGCCAGCAGCTTGGCGACTGGACAGTTTGGAAACATTCAGTACTTC.